The 11 T cell receptor beta chains below were found in one sample sequenced in a study of blood T cell repertoires in COVID-19. The protocol was immunoSEQ multiplex PCR, while the TCRdb copy is restricted to in-frame clones and leaves out a portion. The data hold roughly 250,000 clones, with 80% to 90% observed a single time. Sequencing input: PBMCs or T cells enriched from blood (not recorded which). The receptors originated from a woman in her twenties or thirties who had recovered from COVID-19.

The table lists this clone with a few counts. CDR3: CASSEKAGRANVLTF. The CDR3 DNA sequence: TGTGCCAGCAGTGAAAAAGCAGGCAGGGCCAACGTCCTGACTTTC. V gene TRBV2 combines with J gene TRBJ2-6; D not certain. The CDR3 totals 15 residues. V was clipped by 2 bases and J by 5 bases, with 10 bases between them. From germline, CDR1 is SNHLY and CDR2 FYNNEI.

The chain has TRBV28 and TRBJ2-7; 10 positions match TRBD2. J gave up 0 bases and V 5 bases, and 19 bases lay outside the gene matches. This CDR3 is built from 20 residues. Germline V gene lookup returns CDR1 MDHEN and CDR2 SYDVKM. CDR3 DNA: TGTGCCAGCAGTCCAAAAACCCACATTCCGAGCGGGAGGGCCTCCTACGAGCAGTACTTC. Its translation: CASSPKTHIPSGRASYEQYF.

The gene calls are TRBV19 and TRBJ1-5; D gene ambiguous. Germline CDR1 LNHDA, CDR2 SQIVND (reference sequence). The CDR3 is made up of 14 amino acids. Trimming removed 0 bases at V and 5 bases at J, with 8 bases between. The CDR3, as DNA: TGTGCCAGTAGTATAGATCTGGGCGATCAGCCCCAGCATTTT. Translated: CASSIDLGDQPQHF.

This clone came up a few times. The chain combines TRBV11-2 with TRBJ2-3; 8 bases align to TRBD2. From germline, CDR1 is SGHAT and CDR2 FQNNGV. The CDR3 is 15 residues long. With 1 base clipped from V and 3 bases from J, the junction kept 3 bases outside the gene matches. In nucleotides, the CDR3 is TGTGCCAGCAGCTTAGGAGCGGGAGATACAGATACGCAGTATTTT. Protein product: CASSLGAGDTDTQYF.

A single count supports this clone. The V gene is TRBV24-1, the J gene TRBJ2-5; tentative D call: TRBD1 (7 bases). The V gene lost 0 bases and the J gene lost 4 bases, with 11 bases spanning the gap. Germline V gene lookup returns CDR1 KGHDR and CDR2 SFDVKD. The CDR3 length is 15 residues. The CDR3 region is CATSDLGQGGETQYF. The CDR3 nucleotides read TGTGCCACCAGTGATTTGGGGCAGGGGGGAGAGACCCAGTACTTC.

CDR3 in DNA: TGCAGCGTTGAAGACCGACGAAGGGGCGTTGAGCAGTTCTTC. Its protein is CSVEDRRRGVEQFF. V and J are TRBV29-1 and TRBJ2-1, with D possibly matching TRBD1 (5 bases). V was trimmed by 0 bases and J by 9 bases, leaving 15 bases between them. In germline, CDR1 is SQVTM, CDR2 ANQGSEA. The CDR3 loop spans 14 amino acids.

J is TRBJ1-2 and V is TRBV23-1; TRBD1 matches 7 bases. TRBV23-1 is annotated as an ORF whose role is uncertain. The CDR3 sequence is 12 residues long. With V trimmed by 5 bases and J by 8 bases, 5 bases remained unmatched. The CDR3 loop reads CASSKTGDGYTF. CDR3 sequence (DNA): TGCGCCAGCAGTAAAACAGGGGACGGCTACACCTTC.

This sequence joins TRBV10-3 and TRBJ2-1, with 9 bases identical to TRBD1. This CDR3 has 16 amino acids. The V gene end was trimmed by 6 bases and the J gene end by 6 bases; junction bases not matched to a gene: 12. Germline lookup yields CDR1 ENHRY and CDR2 SYGVKD. DNA for the CDR3: TGTGCCATCAGCCAACCGACAGGGGGGACTATCAATGAGCAGTTCTTC. The encoded protein is CAISQPTGGTINEQFF.

This clone was counted between two and nine times. The V call is TRBV19, the J call TRBJ2-7; tentative D call: TRBD2 (5 bases). Trimming left V 5 bases short and J 4 bases short, with 18 bases between. This CDR3 spans 15 amino acids. Germline V gene lookup returns CDR1 LNHDA and CDR2 SQIVND (reference sequence). CDR3 loop: CASSSGLRRAYEQYF. The CDR3 DNA reads TGTGCCAGTAGTTCCGGACTTCGGAGAGCGTACGAGCAGTACTTC.

V gene TRBV4-1 combines with J gene TRBJ2-5; a possible D gene is TRBD1 (5 bases). Trimming left V 0 bases short and J 4 bases short, with 9 bases between. This CDR3 has 14 residues. CDR1 MGHRA and CDR2 YSYEKL come from the germline V gene. The DNA of the CDR3 is TGCGCCAGCAGCCAAGAACCCAGGGTAGAGACCCAGTACTTC. This gives the protein CASSQEPRVETQYF.

The V call is TRBV2, the J call TRBJ2-1, with 10 bases aligning to TRBD2. CDR3 length: 15 amino acids. CDR1 is SNHLY, CDR2 FYNNEI, per germline. The J segment lost 3 bases and the V segment lost 6 bases, leaving 5 bases of the junction unmatched. CDR3 sequence (DNA): TGTGCCAGCAGCGCCGAGCGGGGGGGCTACAATGAGCAGTTCTTC. It is translated as CASSAERGGYNEQFF.